This passage covers 26 T cell receptor beta chains from one sample sequenced in a study of cytomegalovirus exposure and HLA in healthy donors. PCR involved 60 Vbeta and 13 Jbeta primers. The data were produced by immunoSEQ multiplex PCR, yet TCRdb's version contains in-frame clones alone and is incomplete. This repertoire shows under 130,000 clones, 78% found once; its top ten account for about 5.3%. Material: PBMCs. The receptors originated from a male donor in good health and CMV-seronegative.

V is TRBV6-1 and J is TRBJ1-5, with D uncertain. This CDR3 contains 13 residues. Deletions cut 8 bases from V and 6 bases from J, with 14 bases between. Germline CDR1 and CDR2: MNHNS and SASEGT. The CDR3 DNA is TGTGCCAGCGTGCGGTCGGCTACTCAGCCCCAGCATTTT. Translating it yields CASVRSATQPQHF.

The rearrangement links TRBV11-3 to TRBJ2-3; 7 bases are shared with TRBD1. The CDR3 totals 17 residues. The germline V gene has CDR1 SGHNT and CDR2 YENEEA. Trimming removed 4 bases from V and 6 bases from J; junction bases left unmatched: 16. CDR3 amino acids: CASSWERDRAEWDTQYF. CDR3 DNA sequence: TGTGCCAGCAGCTGGGAACGAGACAGGGCTGAATGGGATACGCAGTATTTT.

V usage is TRBV27 and J usage is TRBJ2-7; maybe TRBD1 (6 bases). The CDR3 length is 16 residues. V lost 0 bases and J 3 bases, leaving 15 bases between the germline ends. The germline CDR1 and CDR2 sequences are MNHEY and SMNVEV (reference sequence). CDR3 residues: CASSLSGLGANYEQYF. The CDR3 DNA follows: TGTGCCAGCAGTTTATCTGGGCTGGGGGCAAACTACGAGCAGTACTTC.

This rearrangement joins TRBV28 to TRBJ1-1; a possible D gene is TRBD1 (6 bases). The ends were cut back, 2 bases at V and 0 bases at J, with 10 bases in the middle. The CDR3 runs 15 residues. Germline V lookup: CDR1 MDHEN, CDR2 SYDVKM. CDR3 coding DNA: TGTGCCAGCAGTTTACCCAGGGGTGTGAACACTGAAGCTTTCTTT. Residues: CASSLPRGVNTEAFF. Filled out from reference TRBV28 and TRBJ1-1, the complete variable domain reads DVKVTQSSRYLVKRTGEKVFLECVQDMDHENMFWYRQDPGLGLRLIYFSYDVKMKEKGDIPEGYSVSREKKERFSLILESASTNQTSMYLCASSLPRGVNTEAFFGQGTRLTVV.

CDR3 DNA sequence: TGTGCCAGCAGTCCCGGGGCCCGGGAGGATACGCAGTATTTT. Encoded protein: CASSPGAREDTQYF. The chain employs TRBV27 and TRBJ2-3; a weak D match, TRBD2 (6 bases). The CDR3 length is 14 residues. Germline values: CDR1 MNHEY, CDR2 SMNVEV (reference sequence). Trimming removed 5 bases at V and 6 bases at J, with 15 bases between.

The CDR3, as DNA: TGTGCCAGCAGCTTAGGAAGCCGCCTTTCCGCAGATACGCAGTATTTT. Its translation: CASSLGSRLSADTQYF. V usage is TRBV11-3 and J usage is TRBJ2-3; D ambiguous. Trimming stripped 1 base from V and 4 bases from J, with 15 bases between. Germline-derived CDR1 and CDR2 are SGHNT and YENEEA. CDR3 length: 16 residues. The full variable domain, with the rest looked up from reference TRBV11-3 and TRBJ2-3, is EAGVVQSPRYKIIEKKQPVAFWCNPISGHNTLYWYLQNLGQGPELLIRYENEEAVDDSQLPKDRFSAERLKGVDSTLKIQPAELGDSAVYLCASSLGSRLSADTQYFGPGTRLTVL.

The V gene is TRBV7-9, the J gene TRBJ2-2; 7 bases line up with TRBD2. Germline V gene sequence: CDR1 SEHNR, CDR2 FQNEAQ (reference sequence). V shed 8 bases, J shed 6 bases, and the junction held 12 bases outside the gene matches. This CDR3 contains 15 residues. CDR3 residues: CASRGREVFPGELFF. CDR3 in DNA: TGTGCCAGCCGGGGACGGGAGGTATTTCCCGGGGAGCTGTTTTTT. Full variable domain (outside the CDR3, taken from reference TRBV7-9 and TRBJ2-2): DTGVSQNPRHKITKRGQNVTFRCDPISEHNRLYWYRQTLGQGPEFLTYFQNEAQLEKSRLLSDRFSAERPKGSFSTLEIQRTEQGDSAMYLCASRGREVFPGELFFGEGSRLTVL.

The sample holds a few counts of this clone. The chain recombines TRBV6-1 with TRBJ1-3, with D unresolved. In germline, CDR1 is MNHNS, CDR2 SASEGT. V was clipped by 5 bases and J by 3 bases, with 14 bases between them. The CDR3 covers 15 residues. CDR3 sequence: CASSKDVSGGNTIYF. As DNA, the CDR3 is TGTGCCAGCAGTAAAGACGTCAGCGGTGGAAACACCATATATTTT.

This chain links TRBV5-1 with TRBJ2-7, with TRBD1 identical over 11 bases. CDR3 length equals 17 residues. CDR1 is SGHRS and CDR2 is YFSETQ in the germline V gene. The V and J ends lost 0 bases and 4 bases, in that order; junction bases with no gene match: 9. Written as DNA, the CDR3 is TGCGCCAGCAGCTTGGAGGGCAGGACAGGGGGCGGGTACGAGCAGTACTTC. Translating it yields CASSLEGRTGGGYEQYF.

The V gene is TRBV6-4, the J gene TRBJ2-3; 14 positions agree with TRBD2. This CDR3 has 16 residues. Germline V gene sequence: CDR1 MRHNA, CDR2 SNTAGT. V shed 7 bases, J shed 5 bases, and the junction held 8 bases outside the gene matches. CDR3: CASTDGTSGRQDTQYF. CDR3 DNA: TGTGCCAGCACCGACGGGACTAGCGGGAGACAAGATACGCAGTATTTT.

J is TRBJ2-1 and V is TRBV5-4, with TRBD1 matching over 7 bases. Per the germline V gene, CDR1 is SGHNT and CDR2 is YYREEE (reference sequence). The CDR3 covers 15 residues. The J segment lost 2 bases and the V segment lost 5 bases, leaving 7 bases of the junction unmatched. The CDR3 DNA is TGTGCCAGCAGTCCCGACAGGGAAGCCTACAATGAGCAGTTCTTC. This translates into CASSPDREAYNEQFF.

This chain joins TRBV7-3 and TRBJ2-3, with 7 bases lining up with TRBD1. The CDR3 totals 14 residues. The trim removed 3 bases at V and 0 bases at J, leaving 0 bases unmatched. Germline V gene sequence: CDR1 SGHTA, CDR2 FQGTGA. As DNA, the CDR3 is TGTGCCAGCAGCTTGGACAGGAGCACAGATACGCAGTATTTT. This sequence encodes CASSLDRSTDTQYF.

The V and J genes are TRBV7-9 and TRBJ2-7; 11 nucleotides align to TRBD2. The junction had 4 bases not matched to a gene; V was cut back by 5 bases and J by 4 bases. The CDR3 contains 14 residues. Germline loops: CDR1 SEHNR, CDR2 FQNEAQ (reference sequence). The CDR3 loop is CASSRGLAEYEQYF. The CDR3 bases are TGTGCCAGCAGCCGGGGACTAGCGGAATACGAGCAGTACTTC. The full variable domain, its missing parts supplied by reference TRBV7-9 and TRBJ2-7, is DTGVSQNPRHKITKRGQNVTFRCDPISEHNRLYWYRQTLGQGPEFLTYFQNEAQLEKSRLLSDRFSAERPKGSFSTLEIQRTEQGDSAMYLCASSRGLAEYEQYFGPGTRLTVT.

The chain recombines TRBV7-6 with TRBJ2-5; 7 bases fit TRBD1. Germline V gene sequence: CDR1 SGHVS, CDR2 FNYEAQ. The CDR3 covers 16 residues. V lost 7 bases to trimming and J lost 5 bases; unmatched junction nucleotides: 16. CDR3 amino acids: CASTLTYRGSGETQYF. The CDR3 DNA reads as TGTGCCAGCACCCTAACTTACAGGGGATCAGGGGAGACCCAGTACTTC.

The chain is built from TRBV6-1 and TRBJ1-3; D is unclear. Trimming shortened V by 8 bases and J by 0 bases, and 11 bases separated the two germline ends. CDR1 is MNHNS, CDR2 SASEGT, per germline. This CDR3 has 14 residues. This CDR3 reads CASLSRSSGNTIYF. The CDR3, as DNA: TGTGCCAGCCTCAGCCGGAGCTCTGGAAACACCATATATTTT.

The J gene is TRBJ2-7, the V gene TRBV11-3, with TRBD2 identical over 12 bases. The J segment lost 3 bases and the V segment lost 5 bases, leaving 2 bases of the junction unmatched. In germline, CDR1 is SGHNT, CDR2 YENEEA. The CDR3 is 14 amino acids. CDR3 nucleotides: TGTGCCAGCAGCCGACTAGCGGGGGACTACGAGCAGTACTTC. This codes for CASSRLAGDYEQYF. Using reference TRBV11-3 and TRBJ2-7 for the parts outside the CDR3, the full variable domain is EAGVVQSPRYKIIEKKQPVAFWCNPISGHNTLYWYLQNLGQGPELLIRYENEEAVDDSQLPKDRFSAERLKGVDSTLKIQPAELGDSAVYLCASSRLAGDYEQYFGPGTRLTVT.

This chain uses TRBV10-3 with TRBJ2-7, with TRBD1 identical over 7 bases. This CDR3 is 14 amino acids long. The germline gives CDR1 ENHRY, CDR2 SYGVKD. V lost 2 bases to trimming and J lost 3 bases; unmatched junction nucleotides: 4. CDR3 DNA: TGTGCCATCAGTGAGGACAGGGCGATCTACGAGCAGTACTTC. Translation: CAISEDRAIYEQYF.

This chain links TRBV19 with TRBJ2-5, with a tentative D call TRBD1 (6 bases). V shed 6 bases and J shed 4 bases, with 12 bases lying between them. The CDR3 runs 13 residues. Germline CDR1 and CDR2: LNHDA and SQIVND (reference sequence). This CDR3 reads CASRIRGGETQYF. CDR3 bases: TGTGCCAGTAGAATCAGGGGCGGAGAGACCCAGTACTTC.

This clone is a singleton in its sample. The chain employs TRBV28 and TRBJ2-3, with D perhaps matching TRBD2 (6 bases). The CDR3 covers 15 residues. Trimming removed 3 bases from V and 1 base from J, with 11 bases in between. Germline V gene sequence: CDR1 MDHEN, CDR2 SYDVKM. The CDR3 region is CASSFYGRGTDTQYF. As DNA, the CDR3 is TGTGCCAGCAGTTTTTACGGGAGAGGCACAGATACGCAGTATTTT.

The J gene is TRBJ2-7, the V gene TRBV11-2; possibly TRBD1 for D (5 bases). The germline gives CDR1 SGHAT, CDR2 FQNNGV. CDR3 length equals 14 residues. V lost 1 base to trimming and J lost 2 bases, with 9 bases between them. The CDR3 region is CASSLGRVTYEQYF. CDR3 coding DNA: TGTGCCAGCAGCTTAGGCAGGGTGACCTACGAGCAGTACTTC.

The V call is TRBV20-1, the J call TRBJ2-7; D gene uncertain. Trimming cost V 2 bases and J 4 bases, with 6 bases left between them. Germline V gene data show CDR1 as DFQATT and CDR2 as SNEGSKA (reference sequence). The CDR3 is 11 amino acids. This CDR3 reads CSARTAYEQYF. The CDR3, as DNA: TGCAGTGCTAGAACCGCGTACGAGCAGTACTTC.

The chain couples TRBV6-6 to TRBJ2-7, with 7 positions matching TRBD1. Per the germline V gene, CDR1 is MNHNY and CDR2 is SVGAGI (reference sequence). The CDR3 length is 13 residues. The V and J ends lost 6 bases and 1 base, in that order; junction bases with no gene match: 3. The CDR3 region has the DNA TGTGCCAGCAGGCCACAGGGGTCCTACGAGCAGTACTTC. Translation gives CASRPQGSYEQYF.

The chain combines TRBV5-1 with TRBJ2-3; 10 nucleotides line up with TRBD2. Looked up from germline, CDR1 is SGHRS and CDR2 is YFSETQ. This CDR3 has 15 residues. The trim removed 5 bases at V and 2 bases at J, leaving 5 bases unmatched. CDR3 nucleotides: TGCGCCAGCAGTACCGGGACTAGCGTCACAGATACGCAGTATTTT. It yields the protein CASSTGTSVTDTQYF.

V usage is TRBV28 and J usage is TRBJ1-2; D perhaps matches TRBD1 (5 bases). This CDR3 spans 16 amino acids. Germline V gene sequence: CDR1 MDHEN, CDR2 SYDVKM. The germline V and J ends were trimmed by 1 base and 2 bases, with 14 bases remaining between them. The CDR3 loop reads CASSLSIGAGNYGYTF. The CDR3, as DNA: TGTGCCAGCAGTTTATCCATAGGGGCGGGAAACTATGGCTACACCTTC.

In the case of this clone: The junction differs from germline at one of its ends, possibly a read error. The chain uses TRBV4-2 and TRBJ2-7, with 10 bases fitting TRBD2. Germline loops: CDR1 LGHNA, CDR2 YNFKEQ. The CDR3 runs 13 residues. The CDR3 loop reads CASSQEGTSGMCF. The CDR3 region has the DNA TGTGCCAGCAGCCAAGAGGGTACTAGCGGGATGTGCTTC.

This chain connects TRBV4-3 to TRBJ2-3, with D tentatively TRBD2 (5 bases). The CDR3 contains 14 residues. V was pared by 1 base and J by 3 bases, with 8 bases between. Germline CDR1 and CDR2: LGHNA and YSLEER. The CDR3 DNA reads as TGCGCCAGCAGCCAAGGAGGCGGGACAGATACGCAGTATTTT. It yields the protein CASSQGGGTDTQYF.